At least ten counts were recorded for the clone carrying this T cell receptor (beta chain). As yet, its antigen is unknown. CDR3 length equals 14 residues. V was shortened by 3 bases and J by 7 bases, with 13 bases between the two germline ends. The germline CDR1 and CDR2 sequences are SGHRS and YFSETQ. The sample belongs to a study of CD8 T cells in ankylosing spondylitis. Study-level points and caveats: Earlier studies detected some motif variants in reactive arthritis synovial fluid and blood. Researchers reportedly found disease-linked clones significantly enriched in matched ankylosing spondylitis synovial fluid. Clones that were linked to disease were CD8+ and were relatively rare in peripheral blood. For ankylosing spondylitis blood, a TCR beta motif of roughly 8 highly homologous variants appeared characteristic.

One entry per CDR3 protein, called by TCRdb with MiXCR from the 5' RACE reads. The table includes around 490,000 distinct CDR3 sequences, roughly 5% detected once. The clonotype was recovered from a male donor with ankylosing spondylitis. Material: blood, either unsorted or a sorted T cell fraction (not recorded which). The chain carries TRBV5-1 and TRBJ1-4, with D possibly TRBD1 on 5 matching bases. CDR3 DNA sequence: TGCGCCAGCAGCTCGGGGCTGCCGGGTGAAAAACTGTTTTTT. This codes for CASSSGLPGEKLFF.